Below are 9 T cell receptor beta chains sequenced from a single sample in a study of OX40 agonist ivuxolimab in advanced cancers. Assay: immunoSEQ multiplex PCR; the TCRdb copy retains only in-frame clones and omits some. The sample has nearly 70,000 clones, approximately 80% seen once; the top ten hold almost 1.5%. This specimen consisted of CD4+ or CD8+ T cells sorted from blood, obtained in a trial of the OX40 agonist ivuxolimab. Receptor source: an adult with an advanced solid tumor such as melanoma, head and neck, liver or kidney cancer.

The chain combines TRBV6-1 with TRBJ2-5; D may be TRBD1 or TRBD2 (6 bases each). The length of the CDR3 is 15 residues. Deletions cut 10 bases from V and 3 bases from J, with 21 bases between. CDR1 is MNHNS, CDR2 SASEGT, per germline. The CDR3 bases are TGTGCCACTGCCAGGGGAGGTAACGTAAAAGAGACCCAGTACTTC. As protein: CATARGGNVKETQYF.

This chain links TRBV7-9 with TRBJ2-3; 8 nucleotides agree with TRBD2. This CDR3 has 16 amino acids. CDR1 and CDR2 from the germline V gene are SEHNR and FQNEAQ (reference sequence). V dropped 2 bases and J dropped 1; count of bases not matched to a gene: 5. The CDR3 DNA reads as TGTGCCAGCAGCTTACTGATTAGCGGGGGCACAGATACGCAGTATTTT. Protein: CASSLLISGGTDTQYF.

The chain links TRBV27 to TRBJ1-1; 8 bases are shared with TRBD1. Looked up from germline, CDR1 is MNHEY and CDR2 is SMNVEV (reference sequence). The CDR3 totals 13 residues. Trimming cost V 6 bases and J 3 bases; bases outside gene matches: 3. The CDR3 nucleotides read TGTGCCAGCAGCCAGGACAGGGACACTGAAGCTTTCTTT. Amino acids: CASSQDRDTEAFF.

The chain recombines TRBV9 with TRBJ2-2, with D maybe TRBD1 (6 bases). This CDR3 is 13 amino acids long. Trimming removed 3 bases from V and 8 bases from J, with 11 bases in between. Germline CDR1 and CDR2: SGDLS and YYNGEE. CDR3 coding DNA: TGTGCCAGCAGCGCCAGGGGTCCGGGGGAGCTGTTTTTT. It specifies CASSARGPGELFF.

The V call is TRBV10-1, the J call TRBJ2-7, with 7 bases matching TRBD1. Germline CDR1 WNHNN, CDR2 SYGVQD (reference sequence). Unmatched junction bases numbered 13, after V lost 9 bases and J lost 5 bases. CDR3 length equals 14 residues. CDR3 loop: CARGDRLPGDEQYF. The CDR3 nucleotides are TGCGCCAGGGGGGACAGACTCCCTGGGGACGAGCAGTACTTC.

In nucleotides, the CDR3 is TGCGCCAGCAGCTTTGGGCCTGACAGGGTTAGTGAAAAACTGTTTTTT. Protein product: CASSFGPDRVSEKLFF. V gene TRBV5-1 combines with J gene TRBJ1-4; 7 positions match TRBD1. The V gene's germline CDR1 is SGHRS and CDR2 YFSETQ. With 2 bases clipped from V and 7 bases from J, the junction kept 11 bases outside the gene matches. This CDR3 region has 16 residues.

V and J are TRBV5-3 and TRBJ1-5; 7 positions match TRBD1. TRBV5-3 is identified as an open reading frame with a role that is uncertain. This CDR3 contains 16 residues. With V trimmed by 4 bases and J by 0 bases, 7 bases remained unmatched. CDR3: CARSPGQPYSNQPQHF. The CDR3 DNA is TGTGCCAGAAGCCCGGGACAGCCTTATAGCAATCAGCCCCAGCATTTT.

This chain links TRBV5-6 with TRBJ1-2; 9 bases agree with TRBD1. The CDR3 contains 16 residues. After removal of 4 bases from V and 4 bases from J, the junction contained 11 bases not matched to a gene. CDR1 and CDR2 (germline): SGHDT, YYEEEE. The CDR3 region is CASSTWTGEHSYGYTF. DNA for the CDR3: TGTGCCAGCAGCACATGGACAGGGGAACACAGCTATGGCTACACCTTC.

The chain uses TRBV5-6 and TRBJ1-1; D uncertain. The length of the CDR3 is 13 residues. Looked up from germline, CDR1 is SGHDT and CDR2 is YYEEEE. The V end lost 2 bases, the J end lost 1 base, and 6 bases lay between the germline ends. The CDR3 sequence: CASSFIRNTEAFF. The CDR3 DNA reads as TGTGCCAGCAGCTTTATACGGAACACTGAAGCTTTCTTT.